The 18 T cell receptor beta chains in this list originate from one sample, sequenced in a study of blood T cells in healthy people across ages. A second PCR of 7 to 11 cycles used a sample-barcoded 5' primer and a J-beta primer mix. TCRdb itself ran the 5' RACE reads through MiXCR, one entry per CDR3 protein. The repertoire includes about 670,000 distinct CDR3 sequences, about 43% of them detected once, and about 30% sits in the top ten. Sequencing was performed on blood. These receptors were collected from a man aged 80 or over in good health.

Ten or more counts support this clonotype. This rearrangement joins TRBV7-2 to TRBJ2-3; 9 bases are a match to TRBD2. There are 17 residues in the CDR3. Germline loops: CDR1 SGHTA, CDR2 FQGNSA. J was trimmed by 0 bases and V by 2 bases; bases with no gene match: 6. CDR3 region: CASSLTLAGISTDTQYF. For the CDR3, the DNA is TGTGCCAGCAGCTTAACCCTAGCGGGGATAAGCACAGATACGCAGTATTTT.

This clonotype was counted a few times. The J gene is TRBJ1-5, the V gene TRBV20-1, with unresolved D. V was cut by 2 bases and J by 4 bases, with 9 bases left in between. The germline gives CDR1 DFQATT, CDR2 SNEGSKA (reference sequence). This CDR3 has 13 amino acids. Here the CDR3 reads CSARPPGNQPQHF. CDR3 coding DNA: TGCAGTGCTAGACCTCCGGGTAATCAGCCCCAGCATTTT.

Concerning this clonotype: A clone one base away is much larger, so this may be a read error. The V and J genes are TRBV11-2 and TRBJ2-7; D gene unclear. V shed 5 bases and J shed 7 bases, with 27 bases lying between them. CDR1 and CDR2 from the germline V gene are SGHAT and FQNNGV. This CDR3 is 17 amino acids long. The CDR3 coding sequence is TGTGCCAGCAGCAACCTGGTTAGCACCCAACCCCACAATGAGCAGTACTTC. This encodes CASSNLVSTQPHNEQYF.

The J gene is TRBJ2-3, the V gene TRBV28; 12 bases are a match to TRBD2. Germline lookup yields CDR1 MDHEN and CDR2 SYDVKM. The V segment lost 6 bases and the J segment 4 bases; nucleotides outside the gene matches: 8. The CDR3 loop spans 16 amino acids. The CDR3 nucleotides are TGTGCCAGCAGGAAAACTAGCGGGAGGAAGTCAGATACGCAGTATTTT. This codes for CASRKTSGRKSDTQYF.

V is TRBV6-5 and J is TRBJ2-7; 8 nucleotides match TRBD1. Germline V gene data show CDR1 as MNHEY and CDR2 as SVGAGI. V lost 6 bases to trimming and J lost 7 bases; unmatched junction nucleotides: 11. This CDR3 contains 14 residues. The CDR3 loop is CASSRTGRFVEQYF. The CDR3 coding sequence is TGTGCCAGCAGCCGGACAGGGAGATTCGTTGAGCAGTACTTC.

In this sample, this clonotype turned up a few times. The chain combines TRBV6-2 or TRBV6-3 with TRBJ2-3; TRBD2 matches 9 bases. CDR3 length: 17 residues. V was clipped by 2 bases and J by 2 bases; unmatched bases: 8. From germline, CDR1 is MNHEY and CDR2 SVGEGT. CDR3 in amino acids: CASSYRKTSGHTDTQYF. The CDR3 nucleotides read TGTGCCAGCAGTTACCGGAAGACTAGCGGCCACACAGATACGCAGTATTTT.

Many counts were recorded for this clonotype. J is TRBJ2-5 and V is TRBV7-2; the D is unclear. Trimming pared 5 bases from V and 3 bases from J, leaving 1 base between. The germline CDR1 and CDR2 sequences are SGHTA and FQGNSA. The CDR3 totals 10 residues. DNA for the CDR3: TGTGCCAGCAGCAAAGAGACCCAGTACTTC. As protein: CASSKETQYF.

The chain links TRBV7-8 to TRBJ2-3, with 11 bases that match TRBD2. CDR3 length: 17 amino acids. Germline CDR1 is SGHVS and CDR2 is FQNEAQ. With V trimmed by 2 bases and J by 0 bases, 4 bases remained unmatched. The CDR3 nucleotides read TGTGCCAGCAGCTTACACCCTAGCGGGGGGAGCACAGATACGCAGTATTTT. This encodes CASSLHPSGGSTDTQYF.

The chain links TRBV28 to TRBJ2-7; D may correspond to TRBD1 or TRBD2 (5 bases each). The V end was cut by 6 bases, the J end by 0 bases, with 15 bases between. The germline V gene encodes CDR1 MDHEN and CDR2 SYDVKM. CDR3 length equals 15 residues. The CDR3 spells CASSPGQLSSYEQYF. The CDR3 DNA reads as TGTGCCAGCAGCCCGGGGCAGCTCAGCTCCTACGAGCAGTACTTC.

This clonotype was recorded many times. The chain joins TRBV7-9 to TRBJ2-7; 8 bases map to TRBD2. V trimming: 3 bases; J trimming: 4 bases; junction bases outside the gene matches: 8. Germline V gives CDR1 SEHNR, CDR2 FQNEAQ (reference sequence). The CDR3 is 15 residues long. The CDR3 sequence is CASSFRSGGKYEQYF. DNA of the CDR3: TGTGCCAGCAGCTTCCGGTCGGGGGGGAAGTACGAGCAGTACTTC. The whole variable domain, remainder taken from reference TRBV7-9 and TRBJ2-7, is DTGVSQNPRHKITKRGQNVTFRCDPISEHNRLYWYRQTLGQGPEFLTYFQNEAQLEKSRLLSDRFSAERPKGSFSTLEIQRTEQGDSAMYLCASSFRSGGKYEQYFGPGTRLTVT.

V usage is TRBV11-2 and J usage is TRBJ2-1; tentatively, D is TRBD2 (5 bases). Trimming shortened V by 9 bases and J by 12 bases, and 21 bases separated the two germline ends. From germline, CDR1 is SGHAT and CDR2 FQNNGV. The CDR3 is 13 amino acids. CDR3 loop: CASVTNRMDGQFF. CDR3 nucleotides: TGTGCCAGTGTGACTAACCGTATGGATGGGCAGTTCTTC.

Comment on this clonotype: This may come from a read error, since a much larger clone is one base off. CDR3 sequence (DNA): TGCAGCGTTGAAGAGGAGGGAGGGGCTGGGGCCAACGTCCCGACTTTC. Translating it yields CSVEEEGGAGANVPTF. The genes are TRBV29-1 and TRBJ2-6; the match to TRBD2 covers 7 bases. This CDR3 has 16 residues. In germline, CDR1 is SQVTM, CDR2 ANQGSEA.

This clonotype was counted between two and nine times. The chain recombines TRBV9 with TRBJ1-2; no reliable D call. V lost 4 bases and J lost 5, with 24 bases in between. The germline V gene has CDR1 SGDLS and CDR2 YYNGEE. The length of the CDR3 is 17 residues. In DNA form, the CDR3 reads TGTGCCAGCAGCCTCTCAGAGGGCCAGACGGGGTTGTATGGCTACACCTTC. This encodes CASSLSEGQTGLYGYTF.

V usage is TRBV18 and J usage is TRBJ2-7, with 10 bases that match TRBD2. With the DNA end fitting TRBJ2-5 better, the J assignment may be wrong. This CDR3 is 15 amino acids long. Per the germline V gene, CDR1 is KGHSH and CDR2 is LQKENI. CDR3 in DNA: TGTGCCAGCTCACCGAGCGGGAGGGCCTTGGAGACCCAGTACTTC. Its translation is CASSPSGRALETQYF.

J is TRBJ2-2 and V is TRBV20-1; D gene uncertain. The germline V and J ends were trimmed by 1 base and 2 bases, with 8 bases remaining between them. The length of the CDR3 is 14 residues. Germline CDR1 DFQATT, CDR2 SNEGSKA (reference sequence). This chain's CDR3 is CSARGGLNTGELFF. As DNA, the CDR3 is TGCAGTGCTAGAGGAGGCCTTAACACCGGGGAGCTGTTTTTT.

This clonotype was observed a handful of times. This rearrangement joins TRBV7-9 to TRBJ1-4; 7 nucleotides align to TRBD1. This CDR3 region has 14 residues. Unmatched junction bases numbered 5, after V lost 2 bases and J lost 8 bases. Germline V gives CDR1 SEHNR, CDR2 FQNEAQ (reference sequence). The CDR3 is CASSLRQGGEKLFF. The CDR3 DNA follows: TGTGCCAGCAGCTTACGGCAGGGGGGGGAAAAACTGTTTTTT.

This clonotype was observed many times. The DNA of the CDR3 is TGTGCCAGCAGCTTAGTTGCAGGGGGCTCTAACGAGCAGTACTTC. Amino acids: CASSLVAGGSNEQYF. V gene TRBV7-2 combines with J gene TRBJ2-7, with TRBD1 matching over 8 bases. The germline V gene has CDR1 SGHTA and CDR2 FQGNSA. The trim removed 1 base at V and 5 bases at J, leaving 7 bases unmatched. The CDR3 contains 15 residues.

This clonotype was counted a few times. The rearrangement links TRBV5-1 to TRBJ2-4, with unresolved D. CDR1 SGHRS and CDR2 YFSETQ come from the germline V gene. With 5 bases removed from V and 9 bases from J, the gap between germline ends came to 15 bases. The CDR3 totals 13 residues. For the CDR3, the DNA is TGCGCCAGCAGACAAGACCCCCGAGGCATTCAGTACTTC. Translated: CASRQDPRGIQYF.